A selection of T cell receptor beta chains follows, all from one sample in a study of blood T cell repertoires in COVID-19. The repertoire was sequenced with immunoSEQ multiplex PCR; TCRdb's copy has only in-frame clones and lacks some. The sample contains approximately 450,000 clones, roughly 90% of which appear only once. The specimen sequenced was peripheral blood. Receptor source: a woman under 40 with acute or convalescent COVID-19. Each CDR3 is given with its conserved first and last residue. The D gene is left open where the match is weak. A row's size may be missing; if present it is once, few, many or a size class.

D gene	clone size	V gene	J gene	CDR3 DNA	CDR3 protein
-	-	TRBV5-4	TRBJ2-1	TGTGCCAGCAGCGACGAGGCCTACAATGAGCAGTTCTTC	CASSDEAYNEQFF
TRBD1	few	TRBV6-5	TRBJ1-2	TGTGCCAGCAGCATCGGACAGGGACATGGCTACACCTTC	CASSIGQGHGYTF
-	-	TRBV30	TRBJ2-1	TGTGCCTGGAGTTCCTCCCGGGGTTACAATGAGCAGTTCTTC	CAWSSSRGYNEQFF
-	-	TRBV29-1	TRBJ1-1	TGCAGCGTTGAAGAACCCCCGCGGGCTGAAGCTTTCTTT	CSVEEPPRAEAFF
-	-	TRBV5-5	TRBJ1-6	TGTGCCAGCAGCTTGGGCACAGCCACAAGTTCACCCCTCCACTTT	CASSLGTATSSPLHF
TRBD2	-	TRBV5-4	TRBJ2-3	TGTGCCAGCAGCCCCTCTCCTCTTGCGGGGGGGCGTATGAGAACAGATACGCAGTATTTT	CASSPSPLAGGRMRTDTQYF
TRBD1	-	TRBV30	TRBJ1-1	TGTGCCTGGGGGGACAGGGGGTTTCGAGAGGTAGCTTTCTTT	CAWGDRGFREVAFF
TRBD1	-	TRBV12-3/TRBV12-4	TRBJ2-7	TGTGCCAGCACCTTGGACAGGGGCCACGAGCAGTACTTC	CASTLDRGHEQYF
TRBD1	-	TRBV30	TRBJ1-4	TGTGCCTATGACAGGGGGGCCGAAATGCGAGAAAAACTGTTTTTT	CAYDRGAEMREKLFF
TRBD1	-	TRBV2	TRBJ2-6	TGTGCCAGCACGGGACAGGGTCCCTCTGGGGCCAACGTCCTGACTTTC	CASTGQGPSGANVLTF
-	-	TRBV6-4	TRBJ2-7	TGTGCCAGCATTACATTTACCTACGAGCAGTACTTC	CASITFTYEQYF
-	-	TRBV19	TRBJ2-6	TGTGCCAGTACCAGGGTTTTTGGGGCCAACGTCCTGACTTTC	CASTRVFGANVLTF
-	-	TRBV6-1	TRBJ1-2	TGTGCCAGCAGTGAGGGGGGAACCTATGGCTACACCTTC	CASSEGGTYGYTF
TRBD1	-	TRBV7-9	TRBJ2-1	TGTGCCAGCAGCCGATCACAGGGGGACAATGAGCAGTTCTTC	CASSRSQGDNEQFF
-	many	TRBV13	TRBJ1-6	TGTGCCAGCAGCGGAACCCAGGGTTATAATTCACCCCTCCACTTT	CASSGTQGYNSPLHF
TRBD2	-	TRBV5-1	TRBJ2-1	TGCGCCAGCAGCCCGTTAGCGGGGGGAAACAATGAGCAGTTCTTC	CASSPLAGGNNEQFF
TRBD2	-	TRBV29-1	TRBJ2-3	TGCAGCGTCCTGGGACTAGCGGGGGGCACTAGCACAGATACGCAGTATTTT	CSVLGLAGGTSTDTQYF
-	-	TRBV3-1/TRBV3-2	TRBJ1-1	TGTGCCAGTAAAAGAGGATCGAACACTGAAGCTTTCTTT	CASKRGSNTEAFF
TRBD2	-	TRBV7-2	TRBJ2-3	TGTGCCAGCAGCTCATGGACTAGCGGGGGGGCCCTCGAAGATACGCAGTATTTT	CASSSWTSGGALEDTQYF
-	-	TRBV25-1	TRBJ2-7	TGTGCCAGCAGTAGACCAGGGGTCCTCTACGAGCAGTACTTC	CASSRPGVLYEQYF
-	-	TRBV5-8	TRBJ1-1	TGTGCCAGCGTCCTTAGTGCTTTCTTT	CASVLSAFF
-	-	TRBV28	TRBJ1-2	TGTGCCAGCAGCGATGCTGGGGGGTATTATTGGTATGGCTACACCTTC	CASSDAGGYYWYGYTF
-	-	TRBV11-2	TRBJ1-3	TGTGCCAGCAGCTTAGAGGGGGCCGGAGCGGCTGGAAACACCATATATTTT	CASSLEGAGAAGNTIYF
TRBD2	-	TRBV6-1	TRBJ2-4	TGTGCCAGCAGTGAACAGACTAGCGGGGGGCTATTGAACATTCAGTACTTC	CASSEQTSGGLLNIQYF
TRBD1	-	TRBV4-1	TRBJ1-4	TGCGCCAGCAGCCAAGGTCCGGACAGGGCTTCTAATGAAAAACTGTTTTTT	CASSQGPDRASNEKLFF
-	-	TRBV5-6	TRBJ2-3	TGTGCCAGCAGCTTAGGGGTTCCTGATACGCAGTATTTT	CASSLGVPDTQYF
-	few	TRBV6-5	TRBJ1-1	TGTGCCAGCAGCCTTTACAGGGTTGGTACTGAAGCTTTCTTT	CASSLYRVGTEAFF
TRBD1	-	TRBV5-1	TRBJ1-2	TGCGCCAGCAGACATGGGGAATGGGACAGAGTTAACTATGGCTACACCTTC	CASRHGEWDRVNYGYTF
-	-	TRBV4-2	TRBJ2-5	TGTGCCAGCAGCGGGAGCGGTGGGGACCAAGAGACCCAGTACTTC	CASSGSGGDQETQYF
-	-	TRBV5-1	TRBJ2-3	TGCGCCAGCAGCTTGACAGGGAATTTTCGTAGCACAGATACGCAGTATTTT	CASSLTGNFRSTDTQYF
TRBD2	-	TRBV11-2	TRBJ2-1	TGTGCCAGCAGCTTAGGAGTAGTAGCGGGGGGGCAATTCTTC	CASSLGVVAGGQFF
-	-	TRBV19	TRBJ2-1	TGTGCCAGTAGTATAGATGCGGGGAATGAGCAGTTCTTC	CASSIDAGNEQFF
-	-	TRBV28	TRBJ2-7	TGTGCCAGCAGGTCAGGCCTACACTACGAGCAGTACTTC	CASRSGLHYEQYF
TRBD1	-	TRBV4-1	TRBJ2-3	TGCGCCAGCAGCCTCGGGACAGGGGGCGCATCAGATACGCAGTATTTT	CASSLGTGGASDTQYF
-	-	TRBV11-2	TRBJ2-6	TGTGCCAGCAGGGGGCTTAGGGCTGGGGCCAACGTCCTGACTTTC	CASRGLRAGANVLTF
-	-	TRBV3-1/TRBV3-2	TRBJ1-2	TGTGCCAGCAGCCCGCCGGGGTCGGCCTATGGCTACACCTTC	CASSPPGSAYGYTF
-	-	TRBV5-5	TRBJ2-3	TGTGCCAGCAGCTCGATGTCGGGGAGTACAGCAGATACGCAGTATTTT	CASSSMSGSTADTQYF